Below are 24 T cell receptor beta chains sequenced from a single sample in a study of blood T cell repertoires in COVID-19. Method: immunoSEQ multiplex PCR; TCRdb's copy keeps in-frame clones and lacks some. The repertoire holds approximately 10,000 clones, approximately 91% seen once, with around a fifth in the top ten. The sample taken for sequencing was peripheral blood. These receptors were taken from a woman aged 60-70 years with active COVID-19.

This chain uses TRBV2 with TRBJ2-1; perhaps TRBD2 as D (6 bases). Germline V gene sequence: CDR1 SNHLY, CDR2 FYNNEI. Trimming shortened V by 7 bases and J by 8 bases, and 18 bases separated the two germline ends. The length of the CDR3 is 14 residues. This chain's CDR3 is CASTPGVLIHEQFF. The CDR3 DNA follows: TGTGCCAGCACTCCGGGAGTCCTTATACATGAGCAGTTCTTC.

This chain uses TRBV7-9 with TRBJ2-3; 8 bases fit TRBD2. The CDR3 is 16 amino acids. V dropped 3 bases and J dropped 0; count of bases not matched to a gene: 5. From germline, CDR1 is SEHNR and CDR2 FQNEAQ (reference sequence). The CDR3 nucleotides are TGTGCCAGCAGCTTGGTAGCGGGGACTAGCACAGATACGCAGTATTTT. Encoded protein: CASSLVAGTSTDTQYF.

J is TRBJ1-3 and V is TRBV19; D not resolved. CDR3 length equals 15 residues. Germline V gene lookup returns CDR1 LNHDA and CDR2 SQIVND (reference sequence). Deletions cut 5 bases from V and 4 bases from J, with 15 bases between. CDR3 DNA sequence: TGTGCCAGTAGTGGGCTCCCGGCGTACGGAAACACCATATATTTT. Protein sequence: CASSGLPAYGNTIYF. Filled out from reference TRBV19 and TRBJ1-3, the complete variable domain reads DGGITQSPKYLFRKEGQNVTLSCEQNLNHDAMYWYRQDPGQGLRLIYYSQIVNDFQKGDIAEGYSVSREKKESFPLTVTSAQKNPTAFYLCASSGLPAYGNTIYFGEGSWLTVV.

The chain couples TRBV6-6 to TRBJ2-7; TRBD1 is a possible D gene (5 bases). The CDR3 is 12 residues long. Germline values: CDR1 MNHNY, CDR2 SVGAGI (reference sequence). The CDR3 reads CAVRQGTYEQYF. The CDR3 coding sequence is TGTGCGGTTCGGCAGGGAACCTACGAGCAGTACTTC.

J is TRBJ1-1 and V is TRBV20-1, with D maybe TRBD1 (5 bases). The CDR3 spans 12 residues. Germline lookup yields CDR1 DFQATT and CDR2 SNEGSKA (reference sequence). Trimming shortened V by 3 bases and J by 4 bases, and 9 bases separated the two germline ends. The CDR3 DNA reads as TGCAGTGCTAGTACGGGGGGCACTGAAGCTTTCTTT. Protein: CSASTGGTEAFF.

Comments on this clone: The same CDR3 is also encoded by other DNA sequences in this sample. The chain combines TRBV28 with TRBJ1-3; TRBD1 might be the D (5 bases). The CDR3 has 17 amino acids. Trimming removed 0 bases from V and 4 bases from J, with 16 bases in between. CDR1 is MDHEN, CDR2 SYDVKM, per germline. The CDR3 DNA follows: TGTGCCAGCAGTTTATGGGACACCTCGGGCTCCGGAAACACCATATATTTT. Translated, it gives CASSLWDTSGSGNTIYF.

This sequence joins TRBV2 and TRBJ2-5, with 13 bases fitting TRBD2. This CDR3 spans 15 amino acids. With 9 bases clipped from V and 1 base from J, the junction kept 5 bases outside the gene matches. The V gene's germline CDR1 is SNHLY and CDR2 FYNNEI. CDR3 loop: CASTSGGVLQETQYF. The CDR3 DNA reads TGTGCCAGTACTAGCGGGGGGGTCCTCCAAGAGACCCAGTACTTC.

J is TRBJ1-4 and V is TRBV5-1, with a possible D match to TRBD1 (5 bases). The CDR3 sequence is 15 residues long. Germline CDR1 is SGHRS and CDR2 is YFSETQ. V lost 4 bases and J lost 10, with 20 bases in between. The CDR3: CASSPTGTGRRKLFF. CDR3 nucleotides: TGCGCCAGCAGCCCAACGGGGACGGGGAGGCGAAAACTGTTTTTT.

The chain employs TRBV5-6 and TRBJ2-3, with 9 bases fitting TRBD2. The CDR3 runs 15 residues. Unmatched junction bases numbered 1, after V lost 0 bases and J lost 2 bases. CDR1 is SGHDT and CDR2 is YYEEEE in the germline V gene. CDR3 coding DNA: TGTGCCAGCAGCTTGGGCGGGGGGGACACAGATACGCAGTATTTT. It translates to CASSLGGGDTDTQYF.

Only a few counts were recorded for this clone. J is TRBJ1-6 and V is TRBV4-1, with 8 bases lining up with TRBD1. CDR1 and CDR2 (germline): MGHRA, YSYEKL. The ends lost 2 bases at V and 7 bases at J; junction bases unmatched: 7. The CDR3 length is 16 residues. This CDR3 is CASSQPRQGPNSPLHF. CDR3 sequence (DNA): TGCGCCAGCAGCCAACCAAGACAGGGGCCGAATTCACCCCTCCACTTT.

V and J are TRBV11-3 and TRBJ2-7; possibly TRBD2 for D (5 bases). The length of the CDR3 is 12 residues. The germline gives CDR1 SGHNT, CDR2 YENEEA. V dropped 1 base and J dropped 6 bases, with 7 bases sitting between them. In nucleotides, the CDR3 is TGTGCCAGCAGCTTAGGGGCGGGCGAGCAGTACTTC. It yields the protein CASSLGAGEQYF.

The chain combines TRBV6-5 with TRBJ1-5, with TRBD1 matching 7 bases. The V segment lost 4 bases and the J segment 0 bases; nucleotides outside the gene matches: 6. Germline loops: CDR1 MNHEY, CDR2 SVGAGI. The CDR3 contains 16 residues. CDR3 amino acids: CASSSQQGISNQPQHF. In nucleotides, the CDR3 is TGTGCCAGCAGTTCACAACAGGGGATTAGCAATCAGCCCCAGCATTTT.

This chain uses TRBV12-5 with TRBJ2-1; 10 bases are shared with TRBD2. There are 13 residues in the CDR3. Germline CDR1 and CDR2: LGHNT and FRNRAP. Trimming cost V 0 bases and J 12 bases; bases outside gene matches: 2. The CDR3 here is CASGLVAGGGQFF. The CDR3 region has the DNA TGTGCTAGTGGTTTGGTAGCGGGAGGGGGGCAGTTCTTC.

This chain connects TRBV6-2 or TRBV6-3 to TRBJ1-2, with TRBD1 matching 9 bases. The CDR3 is 15 amino acids. Germline assignment: CDR1 MNHEY and CDR2 SVGEGT. The V and J ends lost 5 bases and 4 bases, in that order; junction bases with no gene match: 8. The CDR3 nucleotides are TGTGCCAGCAGTAGTCGACAGGGGGATCTCTATGGCTACACCTTC. This codes for CASSSRQGDLYGYTF.

This chain uses TRBV30 with TRBJ1-2; 7 nucleotides align to TRBD1. Germline CDR1 is GTSNPN and CDR2 is SVGIG (reference sequence). V was clipped by 2 bases and J by 5 bases; unmatched bases: 5. The CDR3 totals 13 residues. In nucleotides, the CDR3 is TGTGCCTGGAGTCTTGACAGGGTATATGGCTACACCTTC. Residues: CAWSLDRVYGYTF.

The rearrangement links TRBV5-5 to TRBJ1-5, with D possibly being TRBD1 (6 bases). In germline, CDR1 is SGHKS, CDR2 YYEKEE (reference sequence). The germline V and J ends were trimmed by 4 bases and 0 bases, with 11 bases remaining between them. The CDR3 length is 15 residues. CDR3 sequence: CASSGIQGSNQPQHF. For the CDR3, the DNA is TGTGCCAGCAGCGGAATACAGGGTAGCAATCAGCCCCAGCATTTT.

This chain joins TRBV16 and TRBJ2-1; 9 bases align to TRBD1. CDR1 is KGHSY, CDR2 FQNENV, per germline. Germline trimming cut 2 bases from V and 7 bases from J; bases unmatched to any gene: 3. The CDR3 loop spans 14 amino acids. CDR3 sequence (DNA): TGTGCCAGCAGCCAAGGGACAGGGTCTAATGAGCAGTTCTTC. It yields the protein CASSQGTGSNEQFF.

V gene TRBV5-1 combines with J gene TRBJ2-7; weak D call: TRBD1 (6 bases). The CDR3 loop spans 16 amino acids. V was shortened by 0 bases and J by 2 bases, with 15 bases between the two germline ends. Germline CDR1 and CDR2: SGHRS and YFSETQ. The CDR3: CASSLGGTTGTYEQYF. In nucleotides, the CDR3 is TGCGCCAGCAGCTTGGGGGGGACGACAGGCACCTACGAGCAGTACTTC. The complete variable domain, with remaining parts taken from reference TRBV5-1 and TRBJ2-7, reads KAGVTQTPRYLIKTRGQQVTLSCSPISGHRSVSWYQQTPGQGLQFLFEYFSETQRNKGNFPGRFSGRQFSNSRSEMNVSTLELGDSALYLCASSLGGTTGTYEQYFGPGTRLTVT.

This chain joins TRBV18 and TRBJ1-1, with D possibly matching TRBD1 (5 bases). V gave up 3 bases and J gave up 6 bases, with 8 bases separating them. Germline V lookup: CDR1 KGHSH, CDR2 LQKENI. This CDR3 comprises 12 residues. CDR3 sequence reads: CASSPGGAEAFF. Written as DNA, the CDR3 is TGTGCCAGCTCACCCGGGGGGGCTGAAGCTTTCTTT.

The chain uses TRBV30 and TRBJ2-1; 7 nucleotides match TRBD2. Unmatched junction bases numbered 21, after V lost 5 bases and J lost 8 bases. The CDR3 length is 17 residues. The germline gives CDR1 GTSNPN, CDR2 SVGIG (reference sequence). The CDR3 nucleotides are TGTGCCTGGGACCCGGGCTCGACTAGCCCCCCGGTCGATGAGCAGTTCTTC. Translating gives CAWDPGSTSPPVDEQFF.

The V and J genes are TRBV6-5 and TRBJ1-2; TRBD1 agrees at 10 bases. The CDR3 totals 16 residues. Germline CDR1 reads MNHEY; CDR2 reads SVGAGI. The V and J ends lost 0 bases and 6 bases, in that order; junction bases with no gene match: 7. CDR3 nucleotide sequence: TGTGCCAGCAGTTACTCGAAGGGACAGGGGTATCATGGCTACACCTTC. As protein: CASSYSKGQGYHGYTF.

This sequence joins TRBV5-8 and TRBJ2-7; the match to TRBD1 covers 7 bases. Germline V CDR1 and CDR2: SGHTS, YDEGEE. The CDR3 loop spans 14 amino acids. V lost 6 bases to trimming and J lost 2 bases; unmatched junction nucleotides: 8. Here the CDR3 reads CASTPGQGAYEQYF. Written as DNA, the CDR3 is TGTGCCAGCACCCCCGGGCAGGGGGCCTACGAGCAGTACTTC.

This chain connects TRBV2 to TRBJ2-6, with unresolved D. Trimming removed 3 bases from V and 1 base from J, with 7 bases in between. Germline V gene lookup returns CDR1 SNHLY and CDR2 FYNNEI. This CDR3 has 15 amino acids. This CDR3 is CASSDWQSGANVLTF. The CDR3 DNA is TGTGCCAGCAGTGACTGGCAATCTGGGGCCAACGTCCTGACTTTC.

The chain links TRBV7-2 to TRBJ1-5; no clear D gene. The CDR3 is 15 residues long. Per germline, CDR1 SGHTA and CDR2 FQGNSA. Trimming left V 0 bases short and J 4 bases short, with 10 bases between. CDR3 residues: CASSLARSLNQPQHF. The CDR3 DNA reads as TGTGCCAGCAGCTTAGCGAGGAGTCTTAATCAGCCCCAGCATTTT.